What follows are 29 T cell receptor beta chains derived from one specimen sequenced in a study of post-analysis software for immune sequencing data. No antigen has been assigned to these receptors. Notes on the study in general: Compared with controls, patients had more of about 5 TRBV segments, including TRBV5-6, TRBV5-1 and TRBV20-1.

The library was made from cDNA and included unique molecular identifiers. In TCRdb, the PCR reads were re-called with MiXCR into one record per CDR3 protein. The table shows some 260,000 distinct CDR3 sequences, with 30% to 45% occurring only once. Specimen: blood. These receptor sequences come from a girl under 18 with multiple sclerosis.

This chain uses TRBV5-1 with TRBJ2-3; a possible D gene is TRBD1 (6 bases). The CDR3 covers 16 residues. Germline V gene data show CDR1 as SGHRS and CDR2 as YFSETQ. The V end lost 3 bases, the J end lost 0 bases, and 14 bases lay between the germline ends. The CDR3 region is CASSSPGQPSTDTQYF. DNA for the CDR3: TGCGCCAGCAGCTCACCAGGACAGCCCAGCACAGATACGCAGTATTTT.

This clonotype was seen many times. This CDR3 reads CASSQDSMQGYNTEAFF. DNA for the CDR3: TGCGCCAGCAGCCAAGATAGTATGCAGGGATATAACACTGAAGCTTTCTTT. The chain joins TRBV4-1 to TRBJ1-1, with D perhaps matching TRBD1 (5 bases). This CDR3 comprises 17 residues. Between the trimmed V and J ends, which lost 0 bases and 2 bases, there was a span of 16 bases. Germline CDR1 and CDR2: MGHRA and YSYEKL.

The chain is built from TRBV29-1 and TRBJ1-5; TRBD1 might be the D (5 bases). CDR1 is SQVTM and CDR2 is ANQGSEA in the germline V gene. Trimming left V 4 bases short and J 7 bases short, with 17 bases between. The CDR3 contains 14 residues. The CDR3 DNA reads as TGCAGCGTTGTTGCTAGCAGGGAGGACCAGCCCCAGCATTTT. It encodes CSVVASREDQPQHF.

Worth noting for this clonotype: Possible read error: a much larger clone is one base away. The chain carries TRBV10-2 and TRBJ1-4, with D unclear. The CDR3 contains 11 residues. Germline V lookup: CDR1 WSHSY, CDR2 SAAADI. The CDR3 reads CASSWDEELFF. The CDR3 DNA is TGCGCCAGCAGTTGGGATGAAGAACTGTTTTTT.

Many counts were recorded for this clonotype. The rearrangement joins TRBV10-3 to TRBJ2-1, with 12 bases matching TRBD2. Germline loops: CDR1 ENHRY, CDR2 SYGVKD. CDR3 length equals 17 residues. With V trimmed by 2 bases and J by 3 bases, 5 bases remained unmatched. CDR3 coding DNA: TGTGCCATCAGTGAGCCGACTAGCGGGAGTCTCTACAATGAGCAGTTCTTC. Its protein is CAISEPTSGSLYNEQFF.

At least ten counts were recorded for this clonotype. The chain recombines TRBV4-1 with TRBJ1-1; 7 bases agree with TRBD1. Germline-derived CDR1 and CDR2 are MGHRA and YSYEKL. The CDR3 loop spans 16 amino acids. J gave up 1 base and V 5 bases, and 10 bases lay outside the gene matches. The CDR3 bases are TGCGCCAGCAGCGCCCGACAGGGAGAAGGGAACACTGAAGCTTTCTTT. Its protein product is CASSARQGEGNTEAFF.

This clonotype was observed many times. V gene TRBV4-1 combines with J gene TRBJ2-1, with a possible D match to TRBD1 (5 bases). V lost 1 base to trimming and J lost 1 base, with 20 bases between them. Germline CDR1 is MGHRA and CDR2 is YSYEKL. The CDR3 extends over 19 amino acids. The CDR3 loop reads CASSQALLGRKQSYNEQFF. CDR3 nucleotide sequence: TGCGCCAGCAGCCAAGCCCTCTTGGGGCGGAAGCAGTCCTACAATGAGCAGTTCTTC.

This clonotype was detected many times. V and J are TRBV14 and TRBJ2-1; no firm D call. Trimming cost V 4 bases and J 10 bases, with 14 bases left between them. The CDR3 contains 13 residues. Germline V CDR1 and CDR2: SGHDN, FVKESK. CDR3: CASSPLTRREQFF. The CDR3 nucleotides read TGTGCCAGCAGCCCCTTAACCCGCCGGGAGCAGTTCTTC. Using reference TRBV14 and TRBJ2-1 for the parts outside the CDR3, the full variable domain is EAGVTQFPSHSVIEKGQTVTLRCDPISGHDNLYWYRRVMGKEIKFLLHFVKESKQDESGMPNNRFLAERTGGTYSTLKVQPAELEDSGVYFCASSPLTRREQFFGPGTRLTVL.

V and J are TRBV6-2 or TRBV6-3 and TRBJ2-4; 13 bases are a match to TRBD2. The J call is in doubt because the DNA end fits TRBJ2-7 better. CDR1 and CDR2 from the germline V gene are MNHEY and SVGEGT. The CDR3 has 15 amino acids. The CDR3 reads CASSSGLAGVSEQYF. The CDR3 DNA sequence: TGTGCCAGCAGCTCCGGACTAGCGGGAGTGAGCGAGCAGTACTTC.

There are a few counts of this clonotype. Possible read error: a much larger clone is one base away. The chain carries TRBV12-3 or TRBV12-4 and TRBJ1-6; 7 positions agree with TRBD1. With V trimmed by 11 bases and J by 4 bases, 8 bases remained unmatched. This CDR3 has 14 amino acids. This CDR3 is CAGTPGQYNSPLHF. The CDR3 region has the DNA TGTGCCGGCACCCCGGGACAGTATAATTCACCCCTCCACTTT.

This clonotype has just a few counts. The chain has TRBV6-1 and TRBJ1-5, with TRBD1 as a possible D gene (5 bases). The CDR3 has 15 residues. V gave up 6 bases and J gave up 4 bases, with 16 bases separating them. Germline V gene data show CDR1 as MNHNS and CDR2 as SASEGT. The DNA of the CDR3 is TGTGCCAGCAGACCAACTGGGGGGGTAAATCAGCCCCAGCATTTT. Translating gives CASRPTGGVNQPQHF.

At least ten counts were recorded for this clonotype. The gene calls are TRBV2 and TRBJ2-5; 11 nucleotides align to TRBD2. The CDR3 runs to 15 residues. Germline V gives CDR1 SNHLY, CDR2 FYNNEI. V was clipped by 6 bases and J by 7 bases; unmatched bases: 10. DNA of the CDR3: TGTGCCAGCAGCCCGGGGACTAGCGGCGGAGGGACCCAGTACTTC. Translated: CASSPGTSGGGTQYF.

This clonotype appeared many times. This rearrangement joins TRBV7-6 to TRBJ2-1, with D tentatively TRBD2 (6 bases). The CDR3 sequence is 14 residues long. V lost 0 bases to trimming and J lost 8 bases, with 11 bases between them. Germline V lookup: CDR1 SGHVS, CDR2 FNYEAQ. CDR3 sequence (DNA): TGTGCCAGCAGCTTAGCGGGTGGAGGGGATGAGCAGTTCTTC. It specifies CASSLAGGGDEQFF.

This clonotype was counted only a few times. The chain recombines TRBV29-1 with TRBJ2-1; TRBD2 might be the D (7 bases). The V end lost 4 bases, the J end lost 8 bases, and 12 bases lay between the germline ends. The germline V gene encodes CDR1 SQVTM and CDR2 ANQGSEA. The CDR3 runs 12 residues. In DNA form, the CDR3 reads TGCAGCGTTGTGGGGGCGGGGGATGAGCAGTTCTTC. Protein product: CSVVGAGDEQFF.

This clonotype has ten or more counts. The genes are TRBV7-9 and TRBJ1-2; tentatively, D is TRBD1 (5 bases). The germline V and J ends were trimmed by 7 bases and 2 bases, with 17 bases remaining between them. Germline V gene lookup returns CDR1 SEHNR and CDR2 FQNEAQ (reference sequence). The CDR3 consists of 15 residues. The CDR3 region is CASTPPGAENYGYTF. The DNA of the CDR3 is TGTGCCAGCACCCCCCCCGGGGCGGAGAACTATGGCTACACCTTC.

The rearrangement links TRBV20-1 to TRBJ1-6, with D possibly matching TRBD1 (5 bases). V lost 2 bases, J lost 5 bases, and 7 bases lay in between. The germline V gene has CDR1 DFQATT and CDR2 SNEGSKA (reference sequence). The CDR3 runs to 13 residues. The CDR3 here is CSARPDNNSPLHF. The CDR3 region has the DNA TGCAGTGCTAGACCGGACAATAATTCACCCCTCCACTTT.

The J gene is TRBJ2-4, the V gene TRBV29-1, with D uncertain. The better agreement between TRBJ2-5 and the DNA end casts doubt on the J call. There are 12 residues in the CDR3. Germline V gene data show CDR1 as SQVTM and CDR2 as ANQGSEA. CDR3 nucleotides: TGCAGCGTTGAAGGGGCGGAAGAGACCCAGTACTTC. Amino acid sequence: CSVEGAEETQYF.

The chain has TRBV3-1 and TRBJ2-7, with TRBD1 matching over 7 bases. V lost 3 bases, J lost 3 bases, and 2 bases stayed unmatched. This CDR3 has 13 amino acids. Germline CDR1 reads LGHDT; CDR2 reads YNNKEL (reference sequence). The CDR3 nucleotides are TGTGCCAGCAGCCACCGGGACAGCTACGAGCAGTACTTC. Encoded protein: CASSHRDSYEQYF.

V gene TRBV7-4 combines with J gene TRBJ2-3, with 9 bases lining up with TRBD2. Germline values: CDR1 SGHVT, CDR2 SQSDAQ. CDR3 length: 17 residues. V shed 2 bases and J 0 bases; nucleotides not matched to a gene: 6. The CDR3 loop is CASSLRSGRKSTDTQYF. In DNA form, the CDR3 reads TGTGCCAGCAGCTTACGAAGCGGGAGGAAGAGCACAGATACGCAGTATTTT.

This clonotype was counted only a few times. The genes are TRBV6-5 and TRBJ2-7, with 10 nucleotides matching TRBD2. The CDR3 contains 13 residues. The germline CDR1 and CDR2 sequences are MNHEY and SVGAGI. V trimming: 6 bases; J trimming: 3 bases; junction bases outside the gene matches: 2. The DNA for the CDR3 is TGTGCCAGCAGCCGGACTAGCGGCTACGAGCAGTACTTC. As protein: CASSRTSGYEQYF.

There are many counts of this clonotype. V gene TRBV20-1 combines with J gene TRBJ1-1, with unresolved D. The length of the CDR3 is 14 residues. The germline gives CDR1 DFQATT, CDR2 SNEGSKA (reference sequence). V dropped 3 bases and J dropped 0 bases, with 11 bases sitting between them. The CDR3 spells CSARDVQLNTEAFF. For the CDR3, the DNA is TGCAGTGCTAGGGACGTACAATTGAACACTGAAGCTTTCTTT.

This clonotype was observed a handful of times. The gene calls are TRBV11-2 and TRBJ1-1; D call uncertain. This CDR3 is 14 amino acids long. Trimming stripped 6 bases from V and 6 bases from J, with 17 bases between. The germline V gene has CDR1 SGHAT and CDR2 FQNNGV. CDR3 in amino acids: CASSHSGVRSEAFF. The CDR3 DNA reads as TGTGCCAGCAGTCATTCCGGGGTGAGGTCTGAAGCTTTCTTT.

The CDR3 reads CASSLRSDNYGYTF. The CDR3 DNA reads TGTGCCAGCAGCTTAAGATCAGATAACTATGGCTACACCTTC. The chain employs TRBV7-9 and TRBJ1-2; D not certain. Germline CDR1 SEHNR, CDR2 FQNEAQ (reference sequence). V shed 2 bases and J shed 1 base, with 8 bases lying between them. CDR3 size: 14 residues.

In this sample, this clonotype turned up a few times. The chain joins TRBV20-1 to TRBJ1-1, with D possibly being TRBD1 (5 bases). Germline V gene data show CDR1 as DFQATT and CDR2 as SNEGSKA (reference sequence). Trimming pared 5 bases from V and 0 bases from J, leaving 13 bases between. This CDR3 region has 14 residues. The CDR3 spells CSAQLGRVNTEAFF. The CDR3 DNA is TGCAGTGCTCAATTGGGACGGGTGAACACTGAAGCTTTCTTT.

The V and J genes are TRBV7-3 and TRBJ2-5; weak D call: TRBD2 (6 bases). This CDR3 is built from 14 residues. Trimming removed 5 bases from V and 2 bases from J, with 12 bases in between. CDR1 SGHTA and CDR2 FQGTGA come from the germline V gene. The CDR3 here is CASSPWDSQETQYF. In nucleotides, the CDR3 is TGTGCCAGCAGCCCGTGGGACTCACAAGAGACCCAGTACTTC.

The chain combines TRBV12-3 or TRBV12-4 with TRBJ1-1; no clear D. The V gene lost 5 bases and the J gene lost 1 base, with 8 bases spanning the gap. This CDR3 comprises 13 residues. This chain's CDR3 is CASSVQANTEAFF. In DNA, the CDR3 is TGTGCCAGCAGTGTCCAGGCGAACACTGAAGCTTTCTTT.

This clonotype has ten or more counts. V usage is TRBV20-1 and J usage is TRBJ2-3, with 11 bases aligning to TRBD2. The CDR3 consists of 15 residues. J lost 5 bases, V lost 5 bases, and 9 bases had no gene match. CDR1 and CDR2 from the germline V gene are DFQATT and SNEGSKA (reference sequence). CDR3 residues: CSAQLAGGGKDTQYF. The CDR3 region has the DNA TGCAGTGCTCAGCTAGCGGGAGGAGGAAAAGATACGCAGTATTTT.

This clonotype appeared a few times. The V call is TRBV2, the J call TRBJ2-3, with 11 bases fitting TRBD2. The V gene end was trimmed by 2 bases and the J gene end by 0 bases; junction bases not matched to a gene: 4. The CDR3 length is 17 residues. Germline CDR1 is SNHLY and CDR2 is FYNNEI. CDR3: CASSEQLAGASTDTQYF. The CDR3 nucleotides are TGTGCCAGCAGTGAACAACTAGCGGGGGCTAGCACAGATACGCAGTATTTT.

V is TRBV5-1 and J is TRBJ1-5; unclear D gene. This CDR3 comprises 14 residues. From germline, CDR1 is SGHRS and CDR2 YFSETQ. V was cut by 0 bases and J by 4 bases, with 8 bases left in between. The CDR3 DNA is TGCGCCAGCAGCTTGGGGGCTGTAAATCAGCCCCAGCATTTT. Its protein product is CASSLGAVNQPQHF.